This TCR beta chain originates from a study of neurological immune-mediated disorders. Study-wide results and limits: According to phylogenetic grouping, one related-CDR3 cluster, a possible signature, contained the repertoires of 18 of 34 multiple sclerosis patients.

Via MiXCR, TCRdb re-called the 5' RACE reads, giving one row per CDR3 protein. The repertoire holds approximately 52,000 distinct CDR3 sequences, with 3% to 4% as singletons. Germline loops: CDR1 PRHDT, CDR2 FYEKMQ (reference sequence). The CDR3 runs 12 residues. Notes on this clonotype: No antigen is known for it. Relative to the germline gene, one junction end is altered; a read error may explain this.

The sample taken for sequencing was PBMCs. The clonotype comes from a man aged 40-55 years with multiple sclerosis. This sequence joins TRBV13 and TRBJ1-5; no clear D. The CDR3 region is CASSLRKEPQNF. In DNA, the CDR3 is TGTGCCAGCAGCCTCCGCAAGGAGCCCCAGAATTTT.